This TCR beta chain was found in a study of shared clonotypes between healthy human individuals. This CDR3 region has 16 residues. Trimming removed 2 bases from V and 2 bases from J; junction bases left unmatched: 6. CDR1 is MNHEY, CDR2 SVGAGI, per germline. Each sorted subset replicate got 200 ng genomic DNA, tens of thousands of genomes. Here immunoSEQ multiplex PCR was the method, and the copy in TCRdb shows in-frame clones only, minus some. Of about 2 million clones listed, 85% to 95% are singletons. The sample consisted of naive CD4+ T cells sorted from blood. Subset denoted: CD45RA+ positively selected. The TCR comes from a man younger than 35 in good health. This chain joins TRBV6-5 and TRBJ2-5; TRBD1 matches 9 bases. This CDR3 is CASSYHGTGRQETQYF. The CDR3 DNA follows: TGTGCCAGCAGTTACCACGGGACAGGGCGACAAGAGACCCAGTACTTC.